This T cell receptor beta chain is from a study of blood T cell repertoires in COVID-19. Study as a whole: The origin of the acute and convalescent COVID-19 samples was the United States, Italy and Spain. In each case, the material was cDNA or gDNA derived from T cells, B-cell-depleted T cells, or PBMCs.

The CDR3 has 16 amino acids. Germline loops: CDR1 SGHRS, CDR2 YFSETQ. V shed 1 base and J shed 0 bases, with 8 bases lying between them. As processed by the authors: Amplified reference gene primers provided the basis for estimating nucleated cell counts. TCRdb keeps only in-frame clones here, not all; method: immunoSEQ multiplex PCR. V and J calls and clone size come straight from that table; D and trimming were deduced from the DNA. Here the sample spans 110,000 or so clones, under 80% being singletons. This clone has a handful of counts. This rearrangement joins TRBV5-1 to TRBJ2-6; TRBD1 is a possible D gene (6 bases). The sample was peripheral blood. The receptor comes from a man aged 50 or older with acute or convalescent COVID-19. CDR3 in DNA: TGCGCCAGCAGCTTGACAGGGACCTCTGGGGCCAACGTCCTGACTTTC. It translates to CASSLTGTSGANVLTF.